This T cell receptor (beta chain) originates from a study of cytomegalovirus exposure and HLA in healthy donors. Study-wide context: Sequencing of about 200 million T cells in an earlier analysis found 100 million to 140 million unique TCR beta sequences.

This clone was seen only a few times. Antigen: not known. The primer mix had 60 Vbeta and 13 Jbeta primers. Libraries were prepared by immunoSEQ multiplex PCR; TCRdb keeps only in-frame clonotypes and omits some of them. The sample consists of around 91,000 clones, under 75% of them appearing once. The study's findings and limits: In a later analysis, TCR beta V- and J-gene trimming showed a link to a missense DCLRE1C variant.

Trimming cost V 5 bases and J 2 bases; bases outside gene matches: 5. This CDR3 contains 15 residues. Per germline, CDR1 ENHRY and CDR2 SYGVKD. V is TRBV10-3 and J is TRBJ2-3, with 9 bases that match TRBD2. Sequences were obtained from PBMCs. The TCR comes from a human donor in good health. Written as DNA, the CDR3 is TGTGCCATCAGTCATCCTAGCGGGGTCACAGATACGCAGTATTTT. Protein: CAISHPSGVTDTQYF.